Below are 2 T cell receptor beta chains sequenced from a single sample in a study of blood T cell repertoires in COVID-19. The table came from immunoSEQ multiplex PCR; TCRdb's copy has only in-frame clones and leaves some out. This repertoire shows some 400,000 clones, approximately 93% found once; its top ten account for about 0.86%. Material for sequencing was PBMCs or T cells enriched from blood (not recorded which). The receptors stem from a middle-aged woman who had been exposed to COVID-19.

The chain joins TRBV7-2 to TRBJ2-6; 8 positions match TRBD2. Trimming cost V 5 bases and J 4 bases; bases outside gene matches: 4. The CDR3 has 15 residues. Germline V CDR1 and CDR2: SGHTA, FQGNSA. For the CDR3, the DNA is TGTGCCAGCAGCCGGGGGGGCCCCGGGGCCAACGTCCTGACTTTC. Its translation is CASSRGGPGANVLTF. Full variable domain (remainder filled in from reference TRBV7-2 and TRBJ2-6): GAGVSQSPSNKVTEKGKDVELRCDPISGHTALYWYRQSLGQGLEFLIYFQGNSAPDKSGLPSDRFSAERTGGSVSTLTIQRTQQEDSAVYLCASSRGGPGANVLTFGAGSRLTVL.

The chain is built from TRBV27 and TRBJ1-4; 11 bases are a match to TRBD1. Germline V gene sequence: CDR1 MNHEY, CDR2 SMNVEV (reference sequence). V lost 6 bases and J lost 8; bases outside the gene matches: 8. CDR3 length equals 15 residues. The CDR3 DNA reads TGTGCCAGCAGGTCTCCCGGGACAGGGGGAGAAAAACTGTTTTTT. It translates to CASRSPGTGGEKLFF.